A single sample is the source of the 20 T cell receptor beta chains below, sequenced in a study of cytomegalovirus exposure and HLA in healthy donors (TCRdb year 2017). Libraries were prepared through the immunoSEQ multiplex PCR assay. For the multiplex PCR, a mixture combining 60 forward primers for TCR Vbeta segments and 13 reverse primers for TCR Jbeta segments was used. In its TCRdb copy, this immuneACCESS table keeps in-frame sequences only and misses some clones. Where compared with another copy, unresolved V genes explain less than half of these, and the others have no known cause. Recorded for this sample are about 210,000 clones; about 85% of them occurred a single time. 0.2% to 0.25% of the sample is taken by the ten largest. Sequencing was carried out using PBMCs. The receptors shown here come from a girl aged 2-10 years in good health and CMV-seronegative.

The V call is TRBV5-4, the J call TRBJ2-7; a possible D gene is TRBD2 (5 bases). The CDR3 is made up of 13 amino acids. From germline, CDR1 is SGHNT and CDR2 YYREEE (reference sequence). V was trimmed by 0 bases and J by 6 bases, leaving 10 bases between them. The CDR3 loop reads CASSLAGVGEQYF. The CDR3 bases are TGTGCCAGCAGCTTGGCCGGGGTCGGCGAGCAGTACTTC.

The chain has TRBV27 and TRBJ1-2, with 7 bases fitting TRBD1. V lost 2 bases to trimming and J lost 2 bases; unmatched junction nucleotides: 11. Germline CDR1 and CDR2: MNHEY and SMNVEV (reference sequence). This CDR3 spans 17 amino acids. This CDR3 reads CASSLQFRQGQNYGYTF. DNA for the CDR3: TGTGCCAGCAGTTTACAATTCCGACAGGGACAAAACTATGGCTACACCTTC.

The chain links TRBV5-1 to TRBJ2-1, with a possible D match to TRBD2 (5 bases). This CDR3 has 14 amino acids. Per the germline V gene, CDR1 is SGHRS and CDR2 is YFSETQ. Trimming shortened V by 0 bases and J by 10 bases, and 14 bases separated the two germline ends. The CDR3 sequence is CASSLGRGPGEQFF. The CDR3 DNA reads as TGCGCCAGCAGCTTGGGGCGAGGGCCAGGAGAGCAGTTCTTC.

This clone appeared a few times. This rearrangement joins TRBV4-1 to TRBJ1-2, with D unclear. CDR1 MGHRA and CDR2 YSYEKL come from the germline V gene. V lost 1 base and J 3 bases, leaving 12 bases between the germline ends. The CDR3 length is 15 residues. The CDR3 region is CASSQVLRFHYGYTF. The DNA for the CDR3 is TGCGCCAGCAGCCAAGTGCTGAGGTTTCACTATGGCTACACCTTC.

The chain employs TRBV7-8 and TRBJ1-4, with 8 bases that match TRBD1. Trimming cost V 2 bases and J 7 bases; bases outside gene matches: 9. Germline CDR1 and CDR2: SGHVS and FQNEAQ. The CDR3 length is 16 residues. The CDR3 DNA reads TGTGCCAGCAGCTTACCGCGACAGGGGATAGGTGAAAAACTGTTTTTT. Protein sequence: CASSLPRQGIGEKLFF.

The chain links TRBV30 to TRBJ1-1, with unresolved D. This CDR3 is built from 14 residues. Trimming stripped 4 bases from V and 0 bases from J, with 12 bases between. The germline V gene encodes CDR1 GTSNPN and CDR2 SVGIG (reference sequence). In nucleotides, the CDR3 is TGTGCCTGGACTAAAGAGCTAATGAACACTGAAGCTTTCTTT. Protein sequence: CAWTKELMNTEAFF.

This clone has a handful of counts. The V call is TRBV5-6, the J call TRBJ1-5; 10 bases are shared with TRBD1. CDR3 length: 15 amino acids. Looked up from germline, CDR1 is SGHDT and CDR2 is YYEEEE. Trimming cost V 4 bases and J 4 bases; bases outside gene matches: 5. Written as DNA, the CDR3 is TGTGCCAGCAGCAGACAGGGGGCAGGAAATCAGCCCCAGCATTTT. Translated, it gives CASSRQGAGNQPQHF.

V usage is TRBV7-9 and J usage is TRBJ2-1; no definite D call. Germline values: CDR1 SEHNR, CDR2 FQNEAQ (reference sequence). This CDR3 region has 15 residues. Trimming shortened V by 2 bases and J by 0 bases, and 8 bases separated the two germline ends. CDR3 region: CASSLLASSYNEQFF. Written as DNA, the CDR3 is TGTGCCAGCAGCTTACTCGCGAGCTCCTACAATGAGCAGTTCTTC.

The chain recombines TRBV7-8 with TRBJ1-4; TRBD1 is a possible D gene (6 bases). Germline V gene data show CDR1 as SGHVS and CDR2 as FQNEAQ. Trimming shortened V by 7 bases and J by 3 bases, and 15 bases separated the two germline ends. The CDR3 extends over 15 amino acids. CDR3 amino acids: CASKGGLSSNEKLFF. CDR3 DNA: TGTGCCAGCAAAGGGGGTCTCTCGTCTAATGAAAAACTGTTTTTT.

The chain links TRBV5-1 to TRBJ2-5; 9 bases match TRBD2. Looked up from germline, CDR1 is SGHRS and CDR2 is YFSETQ. J gave up 9 bases and V 4 bases, and 13 bases lay outside the gene matches. There are 15 residues in the CDR3. Written as DNA, the CDR3 is TGCGCCAGCAGCCGACTTTTTTCTAGCGGGGTCTCCCAGTACTTC. Translating gives CASSRLFSSGVSQYF.

The genes are TRBV6-5 and TRBJ2-7, with TRBD1 matching over 9 bases. The CDR3 covers 16 residues. Germline values: CDR1 MNHEY, CDR2 SVGAGI. Losses at the gene ends were 1 base for V and 3 bases for J; bases not matched to a gene: 7. CDR3 in amino acids: CASSYFSGTGRYEQYF. The DNA for the CDR3 is TGTGCCAGCAGTTACTTCTCCGGGACAGGGCGCTACGAGCAGTACTTC.

The V call is TRBV6-5, the J call TRBJ2-1; possibly TRBD2 for D (7 bases). V was pared by 5 bases and J by 8 bases, with 16 bases between. This CDR3 has 14 residues. Looked up from germline, CDR1 is MNHEY and CDR2 is SVGAGI. CDR3 nucleotides: TGTGCCAGCAGTCAATTGGGGGGGCGAGATGAGCAGTTCTTC. Its protein product is CASSQLGGRDEQFF.

For the CDR3, the DNA is TGTGCCAGCAGCCCATTAAACAGGTTGAACACTGAAGCTTTCTTT. Translation gives CASSPLNRLNTEAFF. The rearrangement uses TRBV16 and TRBJ1-1; D might be TRBD1 (5 bases). The CDR3 spans 15 residues. Trimming removed 4 bases at V and 0 bases at J, with 12 bases between. Germline V gene sequence: CDR1 KGHSY, CDR2 FQNENV.

This clone was seen a handful of times. This chain joins TRBV6-6 and TRBJ1-1; 8 nucleotides agree with TRBD1. The CDR3 runs to 13 residues. Germline values: CDR1 MNHNY, CDR2 SVGAGI (reference sequence). The junction had 6 bases not matched to a gene; V was cut back by 8 bases and J by 4 bases. The DNA for the CDR3 is TGTGCCAGCCGCCTGGACAGGGTCACTGAAGCTTTCTTT. Protein product: CASRLDRVTEAFF.

V is TRBV12-5 and J is TRBJ2-3; D might be TRBD2 (6 bases). With 5 bases removed from V and 3 bases from J, the gap between germline ends came to 12 bases. The CDR3 is made up of 14 amino acids. CDR1 and CDR2 (germline): LGHNT, FRNRAP. CDR3 nucleotide sequence: TGTGCTAGTGGTCCGGGGAGGATAACAGATACGCAGTATTTT. Encoded protein: CASGPGRITDTQYF.

The rearrangement joins TRBV5-1 to TRBJ2-2; TRBD1 might be the D (5 bases). The CDR3 totals 15 residues. V was cut by 0 bases and J by 7 bases, with 13 bases left in between. From germline, CDR1 is SGHRS and CDR2 YFSETQ. The CDR3 DNA sequence: TGCGCCAGCAGCTTGGCCAGGCAGGGCGGCGGGGAGCTGTTTTTT. Protein sequence: CASSLARQGGGELFF.

Only a few counts were recorded for this clone. The chain joins TRBV30 to TRBJ2-3; D is perhaps TRBD2 (7 bases). This CDR3 has 14 amino acids. Trimming took 8 bases from V and 1 from J, leaving 16 bases between them. CDR1 and CDR2 (germline): GTSNPN, SVGIG (reference sequence). The CDR3 sequence: CAGDMGGRTDTQYF. DNA of the CDR3: TGTGCCGGGGACATGGGGGGGCGCACAGATACGCAGTATTTT.

This clone came up once. This CDR3 is also generated by other DNA sequences in the sample. The CDR3 sequence is CASSLDRGGNQPQHF. The CDR3 region has the DNA TGTGCCAGCAGTTTAGACAGGGGTGGCAATCAGCCCCAGCATTTT. The rearrangement links TRBV6-5 to TRBJ1-5, with 8 bases lining up with TRBD1. CDR1 is MNHEY, CDR2 SVGAGI, per germline. V was pared by 4 bases and J by 2 bases, with 4 bases of the junction left unmatched. CDR3 size: 15 residues.

V and J are TRBV29-1 and TRBJ2-1; no definite D call. The V gene lost 0 bases and the J gene lost 6 bases, with 9 bases spanning the gap. CDR1 is SQVTM, CDR2 ANQGSEA, per germline. This CDR3 is built from 13 residues. CDR3 DNA sequence: TGCAGCGTTGAAGATCCAGTTTTCAATGAGCAGTTCTTC. As protein: CSVEDPVFNEQFF.

The rearrangement links TRBV21-1 to TRBJ1-2; the tabulated D call, TRBD1, remains unverified against the DNA. TRBV21-1 is shown as a pseudogene. CDR3 length equals 16 residues. DNA of the CDR3: TGTGCCAGCAGCAAAGTTAGAGGACAGGGGTGTTGGGGCTACACCTTC. Protein sequence: CASSKVRGQGCWGYTF.